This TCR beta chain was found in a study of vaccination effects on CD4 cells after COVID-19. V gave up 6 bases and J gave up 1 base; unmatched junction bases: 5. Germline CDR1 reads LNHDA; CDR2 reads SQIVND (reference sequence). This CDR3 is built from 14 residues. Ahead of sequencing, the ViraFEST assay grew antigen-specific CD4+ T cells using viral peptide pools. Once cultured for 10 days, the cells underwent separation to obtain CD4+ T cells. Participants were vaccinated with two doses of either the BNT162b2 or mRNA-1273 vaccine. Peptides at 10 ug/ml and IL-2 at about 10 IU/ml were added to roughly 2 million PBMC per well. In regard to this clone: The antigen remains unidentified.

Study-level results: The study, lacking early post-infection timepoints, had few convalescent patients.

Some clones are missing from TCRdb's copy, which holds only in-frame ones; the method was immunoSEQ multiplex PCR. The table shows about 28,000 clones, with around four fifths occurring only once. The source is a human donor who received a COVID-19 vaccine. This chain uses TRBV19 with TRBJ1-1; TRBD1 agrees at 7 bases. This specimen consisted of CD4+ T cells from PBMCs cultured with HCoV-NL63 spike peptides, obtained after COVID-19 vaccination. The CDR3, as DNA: TGTGCCAGTAGCAAGACAGGGACGAACACTGAAGCTTTCTTT. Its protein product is CASSKTGTNTEAFF.